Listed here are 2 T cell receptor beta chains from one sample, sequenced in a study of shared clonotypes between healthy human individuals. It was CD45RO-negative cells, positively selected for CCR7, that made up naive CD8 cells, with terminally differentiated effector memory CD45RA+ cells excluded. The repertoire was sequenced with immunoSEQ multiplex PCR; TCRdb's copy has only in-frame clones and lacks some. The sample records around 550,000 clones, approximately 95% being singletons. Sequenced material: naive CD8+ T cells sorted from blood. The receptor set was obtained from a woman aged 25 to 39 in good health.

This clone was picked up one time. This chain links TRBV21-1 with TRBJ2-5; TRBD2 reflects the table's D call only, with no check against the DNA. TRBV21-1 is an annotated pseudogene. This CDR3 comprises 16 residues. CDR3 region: CASSKAQMGGEGTQYF. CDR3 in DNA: TGTGCCAGCAGCAAAGCCCAAATGGGCGGGGAAGGGACCCAGTACTTC.

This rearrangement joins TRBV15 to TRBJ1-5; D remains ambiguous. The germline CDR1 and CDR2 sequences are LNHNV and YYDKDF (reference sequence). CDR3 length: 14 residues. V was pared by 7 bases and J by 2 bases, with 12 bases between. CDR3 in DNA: TGTGCCACCAATGGGCCGTCGGGCAATCAGCCCCAGCATTTT. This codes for CATNGPSGNQPQHF.